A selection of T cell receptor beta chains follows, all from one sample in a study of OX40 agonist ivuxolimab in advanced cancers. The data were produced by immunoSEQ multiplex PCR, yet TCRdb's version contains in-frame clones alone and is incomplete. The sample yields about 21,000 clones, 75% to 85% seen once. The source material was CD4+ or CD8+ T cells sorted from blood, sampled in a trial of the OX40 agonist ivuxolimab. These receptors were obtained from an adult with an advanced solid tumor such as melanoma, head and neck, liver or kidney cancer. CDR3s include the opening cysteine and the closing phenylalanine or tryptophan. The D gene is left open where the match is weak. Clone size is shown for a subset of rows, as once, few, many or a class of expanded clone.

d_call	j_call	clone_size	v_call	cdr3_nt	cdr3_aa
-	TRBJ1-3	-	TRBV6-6	TGTGCCAGCAGCCGCTCACAGGCCCCTGGAAACACCATATATTTT	CASSRSQAPGNTIYF
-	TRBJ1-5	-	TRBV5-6	TGTGCCAGCAGCTTGAGCAATCAGCCCCAGCATTTT	CASSLSNQPQHF
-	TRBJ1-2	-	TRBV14	TGTGCCAGCAGCCAAGATTCCATAAGGGGTCCTACTAACTATGGCTACACCTTC	CASSQDSIRGPTNYGYTF
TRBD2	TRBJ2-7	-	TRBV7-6	TGTGCCAGCAGCCTCCGGACTAGTAAGGACGAGCAGTACTTC	CASSLRTSKDEQYF
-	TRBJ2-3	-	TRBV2	TGTGCCAGCAGTGATAGGCCGCTAGATACGCAGTATTTT	CASSDRPLDTQYF
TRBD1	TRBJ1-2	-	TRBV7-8	TGTGCCAGCAGCTCGACCCGGACAGGGGGGGGCTATGGCTACACCTTC	CASSSTRTGGGYGYTF
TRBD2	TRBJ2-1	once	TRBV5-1	TGCGCCAGCAGCGTTTGGACTAGCGGGGGTGGAAGCTCCTACAATGAGCAGTTCTTC	CASSVWTSGGGSSYNEQFF
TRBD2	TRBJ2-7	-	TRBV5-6	TGTGCCAGCAGCGTTAATTTAGCGGGGGGAACCTACGAGCAGTACTTC	CASSVNLAGGTYEQYF
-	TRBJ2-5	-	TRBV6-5	TGTGCCAGCAGCTTAGAGGGCGCGCAAGAGACCCAGTACTTC	CASSLEGAQETQYF
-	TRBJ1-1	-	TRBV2	TGTGCCAGCAGTGAGGGGACCAACACTGAAGCTTTCTTT	CASSEGTNTEAFF
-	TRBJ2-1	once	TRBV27	TGTGCCAGCAGACTAACGACAAGTGAGCAGTTCTTC	CASRLTTSEQFF
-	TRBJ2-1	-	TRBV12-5	TGTGCTAGTGGTGAACAGACCATCTCCTACAATGAGCAGTTCTTC	CASGEQTISYNEQFF
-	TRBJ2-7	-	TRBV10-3	TGTGCCATCAGTGGTCGGACAATGTACGAGCAGTACTTC	CAISGRTMYEQYF
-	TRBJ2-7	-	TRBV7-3	TGTGCCAGCAGCCTGGGACGGAACTACGAGCAGTACTTC	CASSLGRNYEQYF
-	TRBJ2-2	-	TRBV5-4	TGTGCCAGCAGTTTCAGGGGAGGAACCGGGGAGCTGTTTTTT	CASSFRGGTGELFF
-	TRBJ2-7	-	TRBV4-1	TGCGCCAGCAGCCAAACGACAGGCTACGAGCAGTACTTC	CASSQTTGYEQYF
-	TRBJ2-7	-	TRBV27	TGTGCCAGCAGTCTGGACGGGGACGAGCAGTACTTC	CASSLDGDEQYF
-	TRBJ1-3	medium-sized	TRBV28	TGTGCCAGCAGTTTCACACAGGGCTCTGGAAACACCATATATTTT	CASSFTQGSGNTIYF
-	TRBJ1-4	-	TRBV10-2	TGCGCCAGCAGATGGGGGGGGACTAATGAAAAACTGTTTTTT	CASRWGGTNEKLFF
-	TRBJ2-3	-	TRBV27	TGTGCCAGCAGTAAAGGCACAGATACGCAGTATTTT	CASSKGTDTQYF
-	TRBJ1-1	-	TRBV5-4	TGTGCCAGCAGCTTTCTGGGGGGGACTGAAGCTTTCTTT	CASSFLGGTEAFF
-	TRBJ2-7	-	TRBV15	TGTGCCACCAGCAGAGATGGGAAGGGGCAGTACTTC	CATSRDGKGQYF
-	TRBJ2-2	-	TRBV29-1	TGCAGCGCCTGTGTAAGGCCTGAGTCCGGGGAGCTGTTTTTT	CSACVRPESGELFF
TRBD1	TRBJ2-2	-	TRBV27	TGTGCCAGCAGTTGGACAGGGAGGACCGGGGAGCTGTTTTTT	CASSWTGRTGELFF
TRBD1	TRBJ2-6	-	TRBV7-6	TGTGCCAGCAGCTCATCGACAGGGGAGAGTGGGGCCAACGTCCTGACTTTC	CASSSSTGESGANVLTF
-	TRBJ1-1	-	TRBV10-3	TGTGCCATCAGCCCAAATCAGGAGACACCGAACACTGAAGCTTTCTTT	CAISPNQETPNTEAFF
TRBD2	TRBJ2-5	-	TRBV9	TGTGCCAGCAGTCCGGGGGGACAAGAGACCCAGTACTTC	CASSPGGQETQYF
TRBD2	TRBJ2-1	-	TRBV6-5	TGTGCCAGCACCCCGGGGGGGCTGGATGAGCAGTTCTTC	CASTPGGLDEQFF
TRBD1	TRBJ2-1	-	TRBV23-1	TGCGCCAGCAGTCTACCTCCGGGACAGGGGTCCTACAATGAGCAGTTCTTC	CASSLPPGQGSYNEQFF
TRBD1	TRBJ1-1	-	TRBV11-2	TGTGCCAGCAGCTCCGGGACAGGGATTGAAGCTTTCTTT	CASSSGTGIEAFF
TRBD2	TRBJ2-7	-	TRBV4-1	TGCGCCAGCAGCCAAGAGATTAGCGGGGCCTTGTTGGTTCACGAGCAGTACTTC	CASSQEISGALLVHEQYF
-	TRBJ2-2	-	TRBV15	TGTGCCACCAAAAAAACCGGGACGCAGAACACCGGGGAGCTGTTTTTT	CATKKTGTQNTGELFF
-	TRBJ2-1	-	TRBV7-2	TGTGCCAGCCTAGACTCGAGCTCCTACAATGAGCAGTTCTTC	CASLDSSSYNEQFF
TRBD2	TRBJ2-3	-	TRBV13	TGTGCCAGCAGCTTGCGACTAGCGGGGGTTAGCACAGATACGCAGTATTTT	CASSLRLAGVSTDTQYF
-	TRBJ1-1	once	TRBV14	TGTGCCAGCAGCGAGGGCTTAAACACTGAAGCTTTCTTT	CASSEGLNTEAFF
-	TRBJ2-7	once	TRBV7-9	TGTGCCAGCAGCGGGGGGATCGGAAGCTACGAGCAGTACTTC	CASSGGIGSYEQYF
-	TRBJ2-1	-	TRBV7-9	TGTGCCAGCAGCTCCCCCCTCACCCACAATGAGCAGTTCTTC	CASSSPLTHNEQFF